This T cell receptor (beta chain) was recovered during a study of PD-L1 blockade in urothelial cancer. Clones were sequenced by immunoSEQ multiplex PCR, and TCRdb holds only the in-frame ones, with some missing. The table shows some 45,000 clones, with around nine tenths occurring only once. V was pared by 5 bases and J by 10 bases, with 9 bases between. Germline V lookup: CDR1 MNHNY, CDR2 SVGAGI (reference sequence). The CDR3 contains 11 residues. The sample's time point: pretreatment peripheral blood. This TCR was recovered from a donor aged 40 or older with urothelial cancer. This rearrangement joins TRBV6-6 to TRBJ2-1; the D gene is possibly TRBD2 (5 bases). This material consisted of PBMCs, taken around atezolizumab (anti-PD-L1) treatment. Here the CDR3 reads CASSKTGEQFF. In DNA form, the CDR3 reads TGTGCCAGCAGTAAGACGGGGGAGCAGTTCTTC.